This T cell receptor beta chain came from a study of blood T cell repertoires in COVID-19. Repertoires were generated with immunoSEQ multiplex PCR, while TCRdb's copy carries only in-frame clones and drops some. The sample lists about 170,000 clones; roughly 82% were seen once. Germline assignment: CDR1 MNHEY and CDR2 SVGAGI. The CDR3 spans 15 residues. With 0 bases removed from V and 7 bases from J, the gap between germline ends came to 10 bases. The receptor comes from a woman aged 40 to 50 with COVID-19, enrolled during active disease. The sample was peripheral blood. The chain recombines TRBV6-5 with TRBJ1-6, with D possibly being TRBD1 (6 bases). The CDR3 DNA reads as TGTGCCAGCAGTTACTCGTTTGGGGGCAATTCACCCCTCCACTTT. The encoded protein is CASSYSFGGNSPLHF.